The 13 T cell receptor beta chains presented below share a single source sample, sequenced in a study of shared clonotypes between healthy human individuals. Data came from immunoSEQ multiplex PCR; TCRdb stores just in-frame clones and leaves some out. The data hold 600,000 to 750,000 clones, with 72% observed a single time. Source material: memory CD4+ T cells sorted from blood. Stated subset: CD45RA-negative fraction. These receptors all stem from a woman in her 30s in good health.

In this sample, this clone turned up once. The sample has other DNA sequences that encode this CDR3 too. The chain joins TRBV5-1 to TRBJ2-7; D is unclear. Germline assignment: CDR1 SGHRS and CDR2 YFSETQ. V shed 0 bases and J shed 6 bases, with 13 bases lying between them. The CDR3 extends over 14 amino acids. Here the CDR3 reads CASSLGTVGLEQYF. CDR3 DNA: TGCGCCAGCAGCTTGGGTACTGTTGGGCTCGAGCAGTACTTC.

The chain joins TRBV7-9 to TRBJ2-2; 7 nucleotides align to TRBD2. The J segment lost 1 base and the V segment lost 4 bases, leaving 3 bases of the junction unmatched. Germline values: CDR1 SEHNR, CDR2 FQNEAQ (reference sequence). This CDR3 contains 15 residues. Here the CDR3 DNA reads TGTGCCAGCAGCTCGAGGGAGGGGAACACCGGGGAGCTGTTTTTT. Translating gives CASSSREGNTGELFF.

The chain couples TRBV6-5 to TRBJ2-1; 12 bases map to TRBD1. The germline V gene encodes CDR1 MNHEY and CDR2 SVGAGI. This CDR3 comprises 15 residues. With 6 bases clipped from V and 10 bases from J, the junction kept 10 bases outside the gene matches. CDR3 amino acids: CASRLPGQGAEEQFF. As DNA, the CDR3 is TGTGCCAGCAGACTCCCGGGACAGGGGGCTGAGGAGCAGTTCTTC.

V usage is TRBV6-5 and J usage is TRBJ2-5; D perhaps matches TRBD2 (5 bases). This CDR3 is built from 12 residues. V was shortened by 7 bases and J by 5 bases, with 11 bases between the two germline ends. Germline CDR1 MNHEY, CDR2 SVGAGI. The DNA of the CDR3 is TGTGCCAGCACTAACTCGGGGGAGACCCAGTACTTC. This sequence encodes CASTNSGETQYF.

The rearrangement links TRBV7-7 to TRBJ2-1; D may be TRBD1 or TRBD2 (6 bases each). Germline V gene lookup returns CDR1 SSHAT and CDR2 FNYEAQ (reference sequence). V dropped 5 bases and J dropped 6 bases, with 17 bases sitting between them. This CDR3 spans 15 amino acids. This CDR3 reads CASSPPGAQGNEQFF. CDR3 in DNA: TGTGCCAGCAGCCCCCCGGGGGCGCAGGGCAATGAGCAGTTCTTC. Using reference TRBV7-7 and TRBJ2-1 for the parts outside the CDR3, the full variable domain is GAGVSQSPRYKVTKRGQDVTLRCDPISSHATLYWYQQALGQGPEFLTYFNYEAQPDKSGLPSDRFSAERPEGSISTLTIQRTEQRDSAMYRCASSPPGAQGNEQFFGPGTRLTVL.

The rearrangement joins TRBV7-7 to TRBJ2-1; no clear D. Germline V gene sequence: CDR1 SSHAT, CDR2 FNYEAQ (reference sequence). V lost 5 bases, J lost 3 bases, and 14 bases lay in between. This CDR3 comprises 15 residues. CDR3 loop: CASSLGWASYNEQFF. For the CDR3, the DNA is TGTGCCAGCAGCCTTGGCTGGGCTAGCTACAATGAGCAGTTCTTC.

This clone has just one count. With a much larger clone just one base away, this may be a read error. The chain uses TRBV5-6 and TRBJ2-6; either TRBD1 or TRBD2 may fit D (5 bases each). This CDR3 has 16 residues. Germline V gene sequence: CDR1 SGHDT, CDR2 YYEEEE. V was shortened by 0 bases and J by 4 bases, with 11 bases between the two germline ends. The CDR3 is CASSLGGSRGANVLTF. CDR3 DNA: TGTGCCAGCAGCTTGGGGGGGTCGCGGGGGGCCAACGTCCTGACTTTC.

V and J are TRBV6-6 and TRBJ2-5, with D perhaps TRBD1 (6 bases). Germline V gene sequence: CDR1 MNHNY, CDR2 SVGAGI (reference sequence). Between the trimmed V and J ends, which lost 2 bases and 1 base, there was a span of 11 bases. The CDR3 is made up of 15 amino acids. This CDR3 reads CASSYDLGGQETQYF. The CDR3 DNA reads TGTGCCAGCAGTTACGACTTAGGGGGCCAAGAGACCCAGTACTTC.

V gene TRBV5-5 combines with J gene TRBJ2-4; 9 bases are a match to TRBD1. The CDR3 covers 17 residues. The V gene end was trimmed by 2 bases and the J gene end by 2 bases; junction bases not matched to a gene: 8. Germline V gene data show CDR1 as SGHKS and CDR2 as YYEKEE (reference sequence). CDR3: CASSFGGQGPSKNIQYF. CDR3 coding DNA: TGTGCCAGCAGCTTTGGGGGACAGGGTCCTTCCAAAAACATTCAGTACTTC.

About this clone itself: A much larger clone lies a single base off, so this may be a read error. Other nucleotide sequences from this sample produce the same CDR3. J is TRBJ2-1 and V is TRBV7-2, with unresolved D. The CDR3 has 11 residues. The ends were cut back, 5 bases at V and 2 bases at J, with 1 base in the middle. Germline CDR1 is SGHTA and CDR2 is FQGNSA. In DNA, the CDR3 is TGTGCCAGCAGCGCCTACAATGAGCAGTTCTTC. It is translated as CASSAYNEQFF.

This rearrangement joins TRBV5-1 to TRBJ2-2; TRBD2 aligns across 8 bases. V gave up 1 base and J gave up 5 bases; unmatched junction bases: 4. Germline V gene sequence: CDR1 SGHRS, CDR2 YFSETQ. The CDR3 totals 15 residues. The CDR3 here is CASSLRAGETGELFF. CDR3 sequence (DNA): TGCGCCAGCAGCTTGAGAGCGGGAGAGACCGGGGAGCTGTTTTTT. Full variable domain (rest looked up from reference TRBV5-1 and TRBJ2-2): KAGVTQTPRYLIKTRGQQVTLSCSPISGHRSVSWYQQTPGQGLQFLFEYFSETQRNKGNFPGRFSGRQFSNSRSEMNVSTLELGDSALYLCASSLRAGETGELFFGEGSRLTVL.

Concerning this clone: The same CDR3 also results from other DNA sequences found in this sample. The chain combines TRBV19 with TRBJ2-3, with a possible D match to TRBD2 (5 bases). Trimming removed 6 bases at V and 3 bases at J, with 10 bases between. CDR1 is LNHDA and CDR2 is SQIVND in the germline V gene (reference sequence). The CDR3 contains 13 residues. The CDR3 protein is CASSSSGTDTQYF. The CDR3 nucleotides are TGTGCCAGTAGCTCGAGCGGAACAGATACGCAGTATTTT.

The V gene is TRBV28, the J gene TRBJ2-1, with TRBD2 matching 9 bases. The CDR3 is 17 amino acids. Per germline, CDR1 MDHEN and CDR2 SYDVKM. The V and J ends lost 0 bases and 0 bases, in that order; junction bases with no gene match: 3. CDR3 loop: CASSLWASGDSYNEQFF. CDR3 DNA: TGTGCCAGCAGTTTATGGGCTAGCGGGGACTCCTACAATGAGCAGTTCTTC.